This section outlines one T cell receptor (beta chain) sequence together with its context. CD4+ cells underwent separation, giving CD45RA+ naive and CD45RA-negative memory subsets. These data come from a study of shared clonotypes between healthy human individuals. Assay used: immunoSEQ multiplex PCR; TCRdb lists only in-frame clones, some missing. The sample consists of about 1.1 million clones, approximately 80% of them appearing once. The CDR3 sequence is 15 residues long. Trimming took 4 bases from V and 7 from J, leaving 17 bases between them. Germline V gene data show CDR1 as MDHEN and CDR2 as SYDVKM.

The sequenced material came from memory CD4+ T cells from PBMCs. Noted subset: CD45RA-negative fraction. This clonotype was obtained from a man between 18 and 35 years old in good health. Some clones in this sample may be carry-over from other donors' samples. This sequence joins TRBV28 and TRBJ1-5; the D gene is possibly TRBD1 (6 bases). The CDR3 spells CASSYLTQGHQPQHF. DNA for the CDR3: TGTGCCAGCAGTTATCTTACTCAGGGGCACCAGCCCCAGCATTTT.